In its sample, the clone carrying this T cell receptor beta chain was seen a few times. This entry belongs to a study of blood T cells in healthy people across ages. This CDR3 has 15 amino acids. CDR1 and CDR2 from the germline V gene are SGDLS and YYNGEE. V was clipped by 0 bases and J by 5 bases; unmatched bases: 2. A second 7 to 11 cycle PCR used barcoded and J-beta primers. TCRdb reanalysed the 5' RACE reads using MiXCR and keeps one entry per CDR3 protein. The sample has roughly 1,000,000 distinct CDR3 sequences; approximately 26% are singletons. These data were also filed under a second study, of T cells of mothers and their children.

Material for sequencing was blood. The genes are TRBV9 and TRBJ2-1; 10 nucleotides line up with TRBD1. The source of this sequence is a girl aged 2-10 years in good health. This CDR3 is CASSVGGTGDNEQFF. The CDR3 DNA reads TGTGCCAGCAGCGTAGGCGGGACAGGGGACAATGAGCAGTTCTTC.